Listed below are T cell receptor beta chains from one sample, sequenced in a study of B cell selection in AIRE deficiency. Libraries were prepared by immunoSEQ multiplex PCR; TCRdb keeps only in-frame clonotypes and omits some of them. Counted here are 22,000 or so clones, around 97% occurring once; the ten biggest clones make up approximately 0.3%. Sample: conventional CD4+ T cells sorted from PBMCs. The receptors here all came from a human donor with AIRE deficiency. Both conserved end residues are part of each CDR3. Each record gives: J gene, clone size, V gene, D gene, CDR3 protein, CDR3 DNA. The D gene is left open where the match is weak. Rows may omit the clone size; those that give it use once, few, many or a size class.

j_call: TRBJ1-1; clone_size: -; v_call: TRBV11-1; d_call: -; cdr3_aa: CASSLEGSEAFF; cdr3_nt: TGTGCCAGCAGCTTAGAGGGATCTGAAGCTTTCTTT
j_call: TRBJ2-3; clone_size: once; v_call: TRBV28; d_call: TRBD2; cdr3_aa: CASSPTGTSIAQYF; cdr3_nt: TGTGCCAGCAGCCCCACCGGGACTAGCATCGCGCAGTATTTT
j_call: TRBJ1-1; clone_size: once; v_call: TRBV9; d_call: -; cdr3_aa: CASSVGAENTEAFF; cdr3_nt: TGTGCCAGCAGCGTAGGGGCAGAAAACACTGAAGCTTTCTTT
j_call: TRBJ2-2; clone_size: -; v_call: TRBV5-1; d_call: TRBD1; cdr3_aa: CASSSQGPAGELFF; cdr3_nt: TGCGCCAGCAGCTCACAGGGGCCTGCCGGGGAGCTGTTTTTT
j_call: TRBJ1-5; clone_size: -; v_call: TRBV19; d_call: TRBD1; cdr3_aa: CASSRGQGWGSSPSNQPQHF; cdr3_nt: TGTGCCAGTAGTAGAGGACAGGGATGGGGTAGTAGCCCTAGCAATCAGCCCCAGCATTTT
j_call: TRBJ1-3; clone_size: -; v_call: TRBV10-3; d_call: TRBD1; cdr3_aa: CAISEAWQGAGNTIYF; cdr3_nt: TGTGCCATCAGTGAGGCCTGGCAGGGGGCTGGAAACACCATATATTTT
j_call: TRBJ2-5; clone_size: -; v_call: TRBV7-8; d_call: -; cdr3_aa: CASSLDLRETQYF; cdr3_nt: TGTGCCAGCAGCTTAGACCTACGAGAGACCCAGTACTTC
j_call: TRBJ2-1; clone_size: -; v_call: TRBV18; d_call: TRBD1; cdr3_aa: CASSPLGTGIYNEQFF; cdr3_nt: TGTGCCAGCTCACCACTCGGGACAGGGATCTACAATGAGCAGTTCTTC
j_call: TRBJ2-7; clone_size: -; v_call: TRBV30; d_call: -; cdr3_aa: CAWRGSLSYEQYF; cdr3_nt: TGTGCCTGGAGGGGAAGCCTCTCCTACGAGCAGTACTTC
j_call: TRBJ2-7; clone_size: -; v_call: TRBV11-1; d_call: -; cdr3_aa: CASSLRGYHEQYF; cdr3_nt: TGTGCCAGCAGCTTGAGGGGTTATCACGAGCAGTACTTC
j_call: TRBJ1-4; clone_size: -; v_call: TRBV11-3; d_call: -; cdr3_aa: CASSLLGPGATTNEKLFF; cdr3_nt: TGTGCCAGCAGCTTATTGGGACCGGGGGCAACAACTAATGAAAAACTGTTTTTT
j_call: TRBJ1-5; clone_size: -; v_call: TRBV28; d_call: -; cdr3_aa: CASGPQGVLLGGQPQHF; cdr3_nt: TGTGCCAGCGGGCCCCAGGGAGTCCTCCTGGGGGGCCAGCCCCAGCATTTT
j_call: TRBJ2-5; clone_size: once; v_call: TRBV27; d_call: -; cdr3_aa: CASSLTRGTETQYF; cdr3_nt: TGTGCCAGCAGCCTTACTAGGGGGACGGAGACCCAGTACTTC
j_call: TRBJ1-1; clone_size: -; v_call: TRBV6-5; d_call: -; cdr3_aa: CASTLGGGSTEAFF; cdr3_nt: TGTGCCAGCACTCTAGGGGGGGGATCCACTGAAGCTTTCTTT